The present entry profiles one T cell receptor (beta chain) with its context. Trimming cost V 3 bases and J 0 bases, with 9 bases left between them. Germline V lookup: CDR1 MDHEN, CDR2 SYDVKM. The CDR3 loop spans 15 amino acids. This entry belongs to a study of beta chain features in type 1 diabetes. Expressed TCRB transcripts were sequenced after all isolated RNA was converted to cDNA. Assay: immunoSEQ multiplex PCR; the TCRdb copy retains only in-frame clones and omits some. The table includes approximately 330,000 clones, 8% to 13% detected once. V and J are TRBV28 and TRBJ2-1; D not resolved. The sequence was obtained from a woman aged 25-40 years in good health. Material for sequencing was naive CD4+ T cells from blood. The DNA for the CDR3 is TGTGCCAGCAGTTTTCAGCAGCGCTCCTACAATGAGCAGTTCTTC. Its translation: CASSFQQRSYNEQFF.